Listed below are T cell receptor beta chains from one sample, sequenced in a study of cytomegalovirus exposure and HLA in healthy donors. Only in-frame clones appear in the TCRdb table, and some are missing; sequencing was by immunoSEQ multiplex PCR. The data contain 110,000 to 150,000 clones, 60% to 80% of them seen just once; the ten biggest clones take up 1.5% to 2%. Sequencing input: PBMCs. The receptors derive from a woman in her thirties in good health and CMV-seronegative. Both conserved end residues are part of each CDR3. Each record gives: D gene, J gene, clone size, V gene, CDR3 protein, CDR3 DNA. D genes are given only for firm matches. Clone sizes are given selectively: once, few, many, or a class where the clone is expanded.

>-|TRBJ1-1|-|TRBV9
CASTTGMNTEAFF
TGTGCCAGCACCACAGGGATGAACACTGAAGCTTTCTTT
>-|TRBJ1-2|-|TRBV7-9
CASSAGRERQTDGYTF
TGTGCCAGCAGCGCCGGACGGGAACGTCAAACCGACGGCTACACCTTC
>TRBD1|TRBJ1-2|few|TRBV6-1
CASTLTGAHYGYTF
TGTGCCAGCACCTTGACAGGGGCACACTATGGCTACACCTTC
>-|TRBJ1-5|-|TRBV21-1
CASRYPDVTFECFYQPQHF
TGTGCCAGCAGATATCCCGACGTGACTTTTGAGTGTTTCTATCAGCCCCAGCATTTT
>-|TRBJ1-4|-|TRBV4-1
CASSQVVTDYEKLFF
TGCGCCAGCAGCCAAGTCGTGACAGACTATGAAAAACTGTTTTTT
>TRBD1|TRBJ2-7|-|TRBV5-4
CASSLGGNRGLSYEQYF
TGTGCCAGCAGCTTGGGGGGCAACAGGGGCCTCTCCTACGAGCAGTACTTC
>-|TRBJ1-5|-|TRBV18
CASSRVQGGYQPQHF
TGTGCCAGCTCACGGGTCCAGGGAGGGTATCAGCCCCAGCATTTT
>-|TRBJ1-2|-|TRBV6-5
CASSYLGTGHNYGYTF
TGTGCCAGCAGTTACCTTGGAACAGGCCATAACTATGGCTACACCTTC
>-|TRBJ1-1|-|TRBV10-1
CASKEGMNTEAFF
TGCGCCAGCAAGGAGGGGATGAACACTGAAGCTTTCTTT
>-|TRBJ1-2|-|TRBV5-1
CASSSGPDPRYGYTF
TGCGCCAGCAGCTCAGGCCCAGATCCGCGCTATGGCTACACCTTC
>-|TRBJ1-1|-|TRBV10-1
CASSEGGKAFF
TGCGCCAGCAGTGAAGGCGGAAAAGCTTTCTTT
>TRBD1|TRBJ1-4|once|TRBV9
CASSPRPRTGAGEKLFF
TGTGCCAGCAGCCCCCGCCCCCGGACAGGGGCGGGTGAAAAACTGTTTTTT
>-|TRBJ1-4|-|TRBV6-1
CASSAEEGEKLFF
TGTGCCAGCAGTGCCGAAGAGGGTGAAAAACTGTTTTTT
>-|TRBJ1-5|few|TRBV27
CASSFGGLTNQPQHF
TGTGCCAGCAGTTTCGGGGGGCTGACAAATCAGCCCCAGCATTTT
>-|TRBJ2-7|few|TRBV2
CASSPSTLGGYEQYF
TGTGCCAGCAGTCCCTCGACATTAGGTGGATACGAGCAGTACTTC
>TRBD1|TRBJ1-2|-|TRBV6-6
CASSMTGTGYGYTF
TGTGCCAGCAGTATGACAGGGACGGGCTATGGCTACACCTTC
>TRBD1|TRBJ1-3|-|TRBV27
CASSTTGGELPGNTIYF
TGTGCCAGCAGTACGACAGGGGGGGAGTTGCCTGGAAACACCATATATTTT
>-|TRBJ1-1|-|TRBV6-6
CASSPGRSTEAFF
TGTGCCAGCAGCCCGGGTAGGAGCACTGAAGCTTTCTTT
>-|TRBJ1-1|-|TRBV30
CAWSVGRTEAFF
TGTGCCTGGAGTGTAGGGAGAACTGAAGCTTTCTTT
>-|TRBJ1-4|-|TRBV10-3
CAISEPGGTNEKLFF
TGTGCCATCAGTGAGCCGGGGGGGACTAATGAAAAACTGTTTTTT
>TRBD1|TRBJ1-1|-|TRBV19
CASSIDRGDTEAFF
TGTGCCAGTAGTATAGACAGGGGGGACACTGAAGCTTTCTTT
>-|TRBJ1-1|few|TRBV30
CAWTTVGQAEAFF
TGTGCCTGGACCACCGTGGGGCAGGCTGAAGCTTTCTTT
>TRBD1|TRBJ1-2|few|TRBV6-5
CASSNPTGGYGYTF
TGTGCCAGCAGCAACCCAACAGGGGGATATGGCTACACCTTC
>TRBD1|TRBJ1-2|-|TRBV19
CASSIGTGVLSTAGYTF
TGTGCCAGTAGTATCGGGACAGGGGTCCTCTCTACTGCTGGCTACACCTTC
>-|TRBJ2-7|-|TRBV5-1
CASSLETGRDSLKYEQYF
TGCGCCAGCAGCTTGGAAACCGGACGGGATTCCCTGAAGTACGAGCAGTACTTC
>-|TRBJ1-4|-|TRBV19
CASSDHSAGKDEKLFF
TGTGCCAGTAGCGACCACTCGGCGGGGAAGGATGAAAAACTGTTTTTT
>-|TRBJ1-2|few|TRBV6-1
CASSIGWSNYGYTF
TGTGCCAGCAGTATCGGGTGGTCTAACTATGGCTACACCTTC
>-|TRBJ1-2|-|TRBV7-8
CASSIGMQGYTF
TGTGCCAGCAGCATCGGGATGCAGGGCTACACCTTC
>TRBD1|TRBJ2-2|-|TRBV25-1
CASSRQGDTGELFF
TGTGCCAGCAGTCGACAGGGCGACACCGGGGAGCTGTTTTTT
>-|TRBJ1-1|-|TRBV10-2
CASRSTGINTEAFF
TGCGCCAGCAGATCAACAGGGATTAACACTGAAGCTTTCTTT
>-|TRBJ2-3|-|TRBV5-1
CASSLENVRSPMF
TGCGCCAGCAGCTTGGAGAACGTGCGGTCTCCCATGTTT
>TRBD1|TRBJ1-2|-|TRBV28
CASRRTGAISDGYTF
TGTGCCAGCAGAAGGACAGGGGCCATTAGTGATGGCTACACCTTC
>TRBD1|TRBJ1-5|-|TRBV10-3
CAIKQGPDQPQHF
TGTGCCATAAAACAGGGGCCGGATCAGCCCCAGCATTTT
>TRBD2|TRBJ2-7|-|TRBV30
CAWTSGGISYEQYF
TGTGCCTGGACTAGCGGGGGCATCTCCTACGAGCAGTACTTC
>TRBD2|TRBJ2-1|-|TRBV30
CAWSRTSGGDNEQFF
TGTGCCTGGAGTCGGACTAGCGGGGGGGACAATGAGCAGTTCTTC
>TRBD1|TRBJ2-2|-|TRBV7-9
CASSQDRVYGELFF
TGTGCCAGCAGCCAGGACAGGGTCTACGGGGAGCTGTTTTTT
>TRBD2|TRBJ2-7|-|TRBV5-4
CASSLSGGPYEQYF
TGTGCCAGCAGCTTAAGCGGGGGCCCCTACGAGCAGTACTTC
>-|TRBJ1-1|few|TRBV2
CASARAAGNTEAFF
TGTGCCAGCGCAAGGGCTGCGGGGAACACTGAAGCTTTCTTT
>-|TRBJ1-5|-|TRBV30
CAWSEGFNQPQHF
TGTGCCTGGAGCGAGGGATTCAATCAGCCCCAGCATTTT
>-|TRBJ2-3|-|TRBV5-1
CATCLSSSITDTQYF
TGCGCCACCTGTCTGTCTAGCTCTATCACAGATACGCAGTATTTT
>-|TRBJ1-1|-|TRBV12-5
CASGLSFNTEAFF
TGTGCTAGTGGTTTGTCGTTTAACACTGAAGCTTTCTTT
>TRBD2|TRBJ2-7|-|TRBV18
CASSPRTSGGYEQYF
TGTGCCAGCTCACCAAGGACTAGCGGGGGTTACGAGCAGTACTTC
>-|TRBJ2-1|-|TRBV9
CASSAHFETGRSYNEQFF
TGTGCCAGCAGCGCCCACTTTGAGACAGGACGTTCCTACAATGAGCAGTTCTTC
>-|TRBJ2-5|few|TRBV6-1
CASQFTQETQYF
TGTGCCAGCCAGTTTACCCAAGAGACCCAGTACTTC
>TRBD1|TRBJ1-6|-|TRBV30
CAWTTGTGGSPLHF
TGTGCCTGGACCACCGGGACAGGGGGTTCACCCCTCCACTTT
>-|TRBJ1-6|-|TRBV5-1
CASSDRGSSYNSPLHF
TGCGCCAGCAGCGACCGGGGGAGCTCCTATAATTCACCCCTCCACTTT
>-|TRBJ1-1|-|TRBV9
CASSSGILVTEAFF
TGTGCCAGCAGCTCGGGGATTTTGGTCACTGAAGCTTTCTTT
>-|TRBJ1-6|-|TRBV6-5
CASSYSRQVDSPLHF
TGTGCCAGCAGTTACTCGCGACAGGTGGATTCACCCCTCCACTTT
>TRBD1|TRBJ1-1|-|TRBV4-2
CASSQVGQGIGNTEAFF
TGTGCCAGCAGCCAAGTCGGACAGGGGATTGGGAACACTGAAGCTTTCTTT
>TRBD2|TRBJ2-5|-|TRBV11-2
CASSLVGLAGRTQYF
TGTGCCAGCAGCCTCGTGGGACTAGCGGGTCGAACCCAGTACTTC